The rows below give T cell receptor beta chains drawn from one sample of a study of OX40 agonist ivuxolimab in advanced cancers. The protocol was immunoSEQ multiplex PCR, while the TCRdb copy is restricted to in-frame clones and leaves out a portion. This table has 35,000 to 45,000 clones, 85% to 90% appearing once. This specimen was CD4+ or CD8+ T cells sorted from blood, taken in a trial of the OX40 agonist ivuxolimab. The receptor source for this set is an adult with an advanced solid tumor such as melanoma, head and neck, liver or kidney cancer. Each CDR3 is given with its conserved first and last residue. Clone sizes are given selectively: once, few, many, or a class where the clone is expanded.

CASSQDLRRGGETQYF	-	TRBV4-2	TRBJ2-5
CASSQGGQGAVEAFF	-	TRBV4-1	TRBJ1-1
CASSLGGRAGETQYF	-	TRBV7-9	TRBJ2-5
CASSAVWGDEQYF	-	TRBV9	TRBJ2-7
CASRGTLGTPLHF	-	TRBV6-1	TRBJ1-6
CASSPPTEGRAGELFF	-	TRBV13	TRBJ2-2
CASSSTHGSGNTIYF	-	TRBV18	TRBJ1-3
CASSKNPRGQGLDEKLFF	few	TRBV7-8	TRBJ1-4
CASSLGTGGLKTGELFF	-	TRBV7-9	TRBJ2-2
CASSELVTSGSYEQYF	few	TRBV10-2	TRBJ2-7
CASSRYARGSNQPQHF	-	TRBV5-1	TRBJ1-5
CASSPPRGETGELFF	-	TRBV7-6	TRBJ2-2
CASSVAETSGSNEQYF	-	TRBV9	TRBJ2-7
CASSSPSGGAGNEQFF	-	TRBV11-2	TRBJ2-1
CASRQGTTSTNTQYF	once	TRBV7-8	TRBJ2-3
CASSPGWGYQETQYF	-	TRBV7-2	TRBJ2-5
CASSTDRFREKLFF	-	TRBV19	TRBJ1-4
CASSSGSGPAGEQYF	-	TRBV6-5	TRBJ2-7
CASRAPGLAGVAETQYF	-	TRBV7-9	TRBJ2-5
CASSLPGTGRHQPQHF	-	TRBV28	TRBJ1-5
CASSPGQLKYGYTF	-	TRBV18	TRBJ1-2
CASSPGPGQGEAFF	-	TRBV18	TRBJ1-1
CATDVTPDTQYF	-	TRBV6-1	TRBJ2-3
CASSAGTGGQETQYF	-	TRBV7-7	TRBJ2-5
CASSQDEAKSSTDTQYF	few	TRBV14	TRBJ2-3
CSVETGTTEAFF	-	TRBV29-1	TRBJ1-1
CASKPNDRGHNEQFF	-	TRBV19	TRBJ2-1
CASTVDRASYEQYF	-	TRBV6-1	TRBJ2-7
CASSKVLGAGEQYF	-	TRBV21-1	TRBJ2-7
CASSVFAGAGTGELFF	-	TRBV9	TRBJ2-2
CASSPNGEKLFF	-	TRBV18	TRBJ1-4
CATRKTGDLETQYF	-	TRBV15	TRBJ2-5
CASSGESGSYNEQFF	once	TRBV2	TRBJ2-1
CASSLSTGNEQYF	-	TRBV5-1	TRBJ2-7
CASSLDGQVRYEQYF	-	TRBV5-1	TRBJ2-7
CASSRGSGDSGANVLTF	-	TRBV5-1	TRBJ2-6
CASRPGTSGTYEQYF	-	TRBV6-5	TRBJ2-7
CASSSTGGGYEQYF	-	TRBV5-1	TRBJ2-7
CASSAPASGSSYNEQFF	once	TRBV9	TRBJ2-1
CASTRQGASYTDTQYF	-	TRBV5-1	TRBJ2-3
CASTQVGDDEKLFF	-	TRBV6-6	TRBJ1-4
CASRSIGETQYF	-	TRBV27	TRBJ2-5
CASTSGRGRDTQYF	-	TRBV28	TRBJ2-3
CASSTGDDQPQHF	-	TRBV5-1	TRBJ1-5
CASSPTGSYGYTF	few	TRBV19	TRBJ1-2
CASSAIRRGTGGSYEQYF	-	TRBV18	TRBJ2-7
CASSPDVKSYEQYF	few	TRBV5-6	TRBJ2-7
CASSLGLSSGNTIYF	-	TRBV11-2	TRBJ1-3
CASSLKQASSYEQYF	-	TRBV18	TRBJ2-7
CASSDKGSGELFF	-	TRBV2	TRBJ2-2
CASSDSGGRDEQFF	-	TRBV6-4	TRBJ2-1
CASSIDRTNSPLHF	-	TRBV19	TRBJ1-6
CASSLLVGSPLHF	few	TRBV11-2	TRBJ1-6